The TCR beta chain described here comes from a study of blood T cell repertoires in COVID-19. Study as a whole: There were acute and convalescent COVID-19 samples, and they came from the United States, Italy and Spain. Sources were T cells, B-cell-depleted T cells, or PBMCs; the material itself was cDNA or gDNA.

CDR3 length equals 13 residues. Trimming took off 6 bases at V and 3 bases at J, with 11 bases between the two ends. In the original processing: Nucleated cell counts were estimated from reference gene primer amplification. Assay: immunoSEQ multiplex PCR; the TCRdb copy retains only in-frame clones and omits some. Clone size and the V and J calls come from that table; the DNA yielded D and trimming. Of some 150,000 clones listed, roughly 88% are singletons. The gene calls are TRBV12-3 or TRBV12-4 and TRBJ2-5; D might be TRBD1 (6 bases). Specimen: peripheral blood. This clonotype was obtained from a man in his fifties or sixties with COVID-19, enrolled during active disease. CDR3 DNA sequence: TGTGCCAGCAGGTACCACAGGGAAGAGACCCAGTACTTC. Translation gives CASRYHREETQYF.